This T cell receptor (beta chain) was sequenced for a study of post-analysis software for immune sequencing data. About the study: Both relapsing-remitting and secondary progressive multiple sclerosis featured among the disease courses, as did progressive-relapsing multiple sclerosis. Study-wide results and caveats: Controls had significantly higher normalized Chao1 diversity than multiple sclerosis patients. Roughly 5 TRBV segments (TRBV5-6, TRBV5-1 and TRBV20-1 among them) occurred more frequently in patients than in controls.

Comments on this clonotype: What it binds is unknown.

Germline V CDR1 and CDR2: LGHNT, FRNRAP. V was pared by 6 bases and J by 0 bases, with 10 bases between. The CDR3 runs to 14 residues. Each TCR beta cDNA library carried unique molecular identifiers. TCRdb reprocessed the PCR reads with MiXCR, giving one entry per CDR3 protein. The table lists about 560,000 distinct CDR3 sequences, 44% of them singletons. The chain joins TRBV12-5 to TRBJ2-3; tentative D call: TRBD1 (5 bases). The sequence was collected from a girl between 10 and 17 years old with multiple sclerosis. Specimen: blood. CDR3 in amino acids: CASGDSASTDTQYF. CDR3 bases: TGTGCTAGTGGAGACAGCGCTAGCACAGATACGCAGTATTTT.